The 12 T cell receptor beta chains below all came from one sample that was sequenced in a study of human T cells and chemical hapten exposure (dated by TCRdb to about 2021). The method behind the library was RACE. The sample was run on a NextSeq 500. TCRdb's own reprocessing of the public reads used fastp at Q25 and MiXCR and kept productive beta chains. Merged by CDR3 protein, the rows form single entries marked with the most common genes and DNA. This sample has roughly 82,000 distinct CDR3 sequences in its table, and roughly 12% of those were observed once. The ten most abundant clones make up 3.5% to 4.5% of the sample. The sample's time point label, in plain terms: patch test 1, 2 weeks after DPC sensitization. This specimen's treatment or condition label, interpreted: therapeutic diphenylcyclopropenone sensitization with weekly scalp DPC. The sample in question was whole blood, obtained in connection with sensitization to the hapten diphenylcyclopropenone (DPC). The receptor set was obtained from a woman between 55 and 75 years old with alopecia areata. Some clones in this sample may be carry-over from other donors' samples.

In its sample, this clonotype was seen many times. The chain is built from TRBV7-9 and TRBJ2-7, with D unclear. Trimming took off 7 bases at V and 2 bases at J, with 15 bases between the two ends. Germline CDR1 reads SEHNR; CDR2 reads FQNEAQ (reference sequence). The CDR3 totals 14 residues. This CDR3 is CASTWTVRAYEQYF. The CDR3 bases are TGTGCCAGCACCTGGACGGTACGTGCCTACGAGCAGTACTTC.

This clonotype appeared a few times. The chain is built from TRBV19 and TRBJ1-2; unclear D gene. Trimming pared 7 bases from V and 2 bases from J, leaving 14 bases between. Germline V CDR1 and CDR2: LNHDA, SQIVND (reference sequence). The CDR3 is 14 amino acids. The CDR3 protein is CASTTHAGNYGYTF. In DNA, the CDR3 is TGTGCCAGTACTACCCACGCAGGCAACTATGGCTACACCTTC.

This sequence joins TRBV6-9 and TRBJ1-2; no clear D. V lost 4 bases and J 10 bases, leaving 19 bases between the germline ends. CDR3 length: 14 amino acids. From germline, CDR1 is MNHGY and CDR2 SVAAGI. The CDR3 protein is CASSSDMATTPYTF. Written as DNA, the CDR3 is TGTGCCAGCAGTTCAGACATGGCAACAACCCCCTACACCTTC.

The chain recombines TRBV12-3 or TRBV12-4 with TRBJ1-5; D gene uncertain. The V gene lost 2 bases and the J gene lost 6 bases, with 14 bases spanning the gap. This CDR3 spans 15 amino acids. CDR3 in DNA: TGTGCCAGCAGTTTAACCCGGGGAAACGGTCAGCCCCAGCATTTT. Translation gives CASSLTRGNGQPQHF.

This sequence joins TRBV3-1 and TRBJ1-1; maybe TRBD1 (5 bases). The CDR3 is 16 residues long. From germline, CDR1 is LGHDT and CDR2 YNNKEL (reference sequence). The ends were cut back, 3 bases at V and 4 bases at J, with 18 bases in the middle. The CDR3: CASSQNGGIGATEAFF. The CDR3, as DNA: TGTGCCAGCAGCCAGAACGGGGGGATTGGGGCCACTGAAGCTTTCTTT.

The rearrangement joins TRBV5-1 to TRBJ1-6; D may be TRBD1 (5 bases). Trimming cost V 6 bases and J 0 bases, with 10 bases left between them. Germline V gene sequence: CDR1 SGHRS, CDR2 YFSETQ. The CDR3 has 15 amino acids. CDR3 in amino acids: CASKRGSSYNSPLHF. The CDR3 DNA is TGCGCCAGCAAAAGGGGTAGCTCCTATAATTCACCCCTCCACTTT.

This clonotype showed up just a few times. V gene TRBV7-9 combines with J gene TRBJ2-2; D ambiguous. CDR1 SEHNR and CDR2 FQNEAQ come from the germline V gene (reference sequence). The CDR3 runs to 13 residues. Trimming took off 6 bases at V and 6 bases at J, with 11 bases between the two ends. For the CDR3, the DNA is TGTGCCAGCAGGCCTCTTACGTCCGGGGAGCTGTTTTTT. Protein: CASRPLTSGELFF.

The sample holds many counts of this clonotype. J is TRBJ2-6 and V is TRBV18; D gene uncertain. With 0 bases removed from V and 2 bases from J, the gap between germline ends came to 8 bases. This CDR3 is built from 16 residues. The germline gives CDR1 KGHSH, CDR2 LQKENI. Written as DNA, the CDR3 is TGTGCCAGCTCACCACCTCCCGGAACTGGGGCCAACGTCCTGACTTTC. Encoded protein: CASSPPPGTGANVLTF.

Concerning this clonotype itself: A much bigger clone sits one base away, suggesting this may be a read error. This chain joins TRBV5-1 and TRBJ2-6; TRBD1 or TRBD2 may be the D gene (5 bases each). This CDR3 contains 18 residues. Trimming shortened V by 4 bases and J by 4 bases, and 21 bases separated the two germline ends. CDR1 is SGHRS, CDR2 YFSETQ, per germline. CDR3 nucleotides: TGCGCCAGCAGCGCCCAAGGACAACCCCGGGGAGGGGCCAACGTCCTGACTTTC. Translation: CASSAQGQPRGGANVLTF. The variable domain in full, with the rest retrieved from reference TRBV5-1 and TRBJ2-6, is KAGVTQTPRYLIKTRGQQVTLSCSPISGHRSVSWYQQTPGQGLQFLFEYFSETQRNKGNFPGRFSGRQFSNSRSEMNVSTLELGDSALYLCASSAQGQPRGGANVLTFGAGSRLTVL.

This clonotype was seen more than once but under ten times. The V call is TRBV5-1, the J call TRBJ1-2, with a weak D call TRBD1 (6 bases). Germline lookup yields CDR1 SGHRS and CDR2 YFSETQ. With 3 bases removed from V and 4 bases from J, the gap between germline ends came to 13 bases. This CDR3 comprises 14 residues. The CDR3 is CASSSPGGRYGYTF. CDR3 nucleotides: TGCGCCAGCAGCTCTCCGGGGGGGCGCTATGGCTACACCTTC.

The sample holds one count of this clonotype. The chain joins TRBV7-9 to TRBJ1-3; 8 bases are a match to TRBD1. CDR3 length equals 15 residues. V was pared by 6 bases and J by 0 bases, with 4 bases of the junction left unmatched. Germline V gives CDR1 SEHNR, CDR2 FQNEAQ (reference sequence). DNA for the CDR3: TGTGCCAGCAGTTTGGGGACAGGCTCTGGAAACACCATATATTTT. The encoded protein is CASSLGTGSGNTIYF. The whole variable domain, remainder taken from reference TRBV7-9 and TRBJ1-3, is DTGVSQNPRHKITKRGQNVTFRCDPISEHNRLYWYRQTLGQGPEFLTYFQNEAQLEKSRLLSDRFSAERPKGSFSTLEIQRTEQGDSAMYLCASSLGTGSGNTIYFGEGSWLTVV.

This clonotype occurred a few times. This chain joins TRBV10-2 and TRBJ2-1; 10 nucleotides align to TRBD2. V dropped 7 bases and J dropped 15; count of bases not matched to a gene: 9. This CDR3 is built from 12 residues. Germline CDR1 is WSHSY and CDR2 is SAAADI. This chain's CDR3 is CASTRSGGARFF. CDR3 nucleotides: TGCGCCAGCACGCGGAGCGGGGGGGCCAGGTTCTTC.